This is a list of T cell receptor beta chains from one sample in a study of T-cell reconstitution after alpha-beta-depleted transplantation in children. One entry per CDR3 protein, called by TCRdb with MiXCR from the PCR reads. The sample gives about 580,000 distinct CDR3 sequences, about 23% of which show up once; 11% to 15% is in the top ten. The sample consisted of PBMCs, mostly from graft donor cells, taken 360 days after TCRalphabeta/CD19-depleted stem cell transplant. All receptors derive from a boy under three years old who had a stem cell transplant for acute myeloid leukemia, so the T cells may come from the graft donor. Both conserved end residues are part of each CDR3. A D gene is named only where the DNA matches it firmly. Expanded clones get a size class; other rows say once, few or many, or leave the size out.

v_call,clone_size,j_call,d_call,cdr3_nt,cdr3_aa
TRBV10-3,NA,TRBJ2-7,TRBD2,TGTGCCATCAGTGAGTCCGGACTAGCGGGGTCGATGCCCTACGAGCAGTACTTC,CAISESGLAGSMPYEQYF
TRBV13,NA,TRBJ1-3,NA,TGTGCCAGCAGCGGGGGGGTATTTGGAAACACCATATATTTT,CASSGGVFGNTIYF
TRBV29-1,NA,TRBJ2-5,NA,TGCAGCGTTCATACTCCCGCCACACGAGGGCAAGAGACCCAGTACTTC,CSVHTPATRGQETQYF
TRBV6-1,few,TRBJ2-7,NA,TGTGCCAGCAACCAGCTTTTCGCGGTGTACGAGCAGTACTTC,CASNQLFAVYEQYF
TRBV6-2/TRBV6-3,once,TRBJ2-1,TRBD2,TGTGCCAGCACCCAAGGAGCGGGGGAGCAGTTCTTC,CASTQGAGEQFF
TRBV20-1,NA,TRBJ2-7,NA,TGCTGTGCTAGAGACCCCTGGACAGCCACCTACGAGCAGTACTTC,CCARDPWTATYEQYF
TRBV28,NA,TRBJ2-6,NA,TGTGCCAGCAAAAGGCGGTACTCTGGGGCCAACGTCCTGACTTTC,CASKRRYSGANVLTF
TRBV28,NA,TRBJ2-2,TRBD1,TGTGCCAGCTGGGACAGGAACACCGGGGAGCTGTTTTTT,CASWDRNTGELFF
TRBV5-6,NA,TRBJ1-2,NA,TGTGCCAGCAGCTTGGGACACCGAAACTATGGCTACACCTTC,CASSLGHRNYGYTF
TRBV12-3/TRBV12-4,few,TRBJ1-4,TRBD1,TGTGCCAGCAGTTGGACAGGGGCCATTAATGAAAAACTGTTTTTT,CASSWTGAINEKLFF
TRBV29-1,many,TRBJ2-3,NA,TGCAGCGTCCGCGGACAGAGCACAGATACGCAGTATTTT,CSVRGQSTDTQYF
TRBV5-6,NA,TRBJ2-2,TRBD1,TGTGCCAGCAGCATGACAGGGGCTTGGAACACCGGGGAGCTGTTTTTT,CASSMTGAWNTGELFF
TRBV5-1,few,TRBJ2-1,NA,TGCGCCAGCAGCCACGCCGCCACAAGCTCCTACAATGAGCAGTTCTTC,CASSHAATSSYNEQFF
TRBV12-3/TRBV12-4,NA,TRBJ1-6,NA,TGTGCCAGCAGTGTCCAGGGGAACTCCTATAATTCACCCCTCCACTTT,CASSVQGNSYNSPLHF
TRBV11-2,many,TRBJ2-1,TRBD2,TGTGCCAGCAGCTTAATCCCTAGCGGGGGCTACAATGAGCAGTTCTTC,CASSLIPSGGYNEQFF
TRBV7-2,many,TRBJ1-5,NA,TGTGCAAGCGCTGGGAACAGCAATCAGCCCCAGCATTTT,CASAGNSNQPQHF
TRBV20-1,NA,TRBJ2-3,NA,TGCAGTGCTAGAGGGGGGGCGGGGGGCACAGATACGCAGTATTTT,CSARGGAGGTDTQYF
TRBV7-9,many,TRBJ1-6,TRBD1,TGTGCCAGCAGCCCCCAGACAGGGGGCAATTCACCCCTCCACTTT,CASSPQTGGNSPLHF
TRBV25-1,NA,TRBJ1-5,NA,TGTGCCAGCAGAGGCACAGGCGAACAGCCCCAGCATTTT,CASRGTGEQPQHF
TRBV7-2,NA,TRBJ2-7,TRBD2,TGTGCCAGCAGCTTACTCTGGGGGGGAGGCTACGAGCAGTACTTC,CASSLLWGGGYEQYF
TRBV12-3/TRBV12-4,few,TRBJ2-3,TRBD2,TGTGCCAGCAGGAGATCCGACGGGGGGGGAACAGATACGCAGTATTTT,CASRRSDGGGTDTQYF
TRBV15,NA,TRBJ2-3,NA,TGTGCCACCACCCGGGACTCAGGCACAGATAGGCAGTATTTT,CATTRDSGTDRQYF
TRBV20-1,few,TRBJ2-1,TRBD2,TGCAGTGCAACTACTAGCGTCGGCGAGCAGTTCTTC,CSATTSVGEQFF
TRBV21-1,NA,TRBJ2-7,NA,TGTGCCAGCAGCAAACCGGGGCCCGAGCAGTACTTC,CASSKPGPEQYF
TRBV6-5,NA,TRBJ2-1,NA,TGTGCCAGCAGTTACCTGGCAGGGAGCTTTAGTGAGCAGTTCTTC,CASSYLAGSFSEQFF
TRBV28,NA,TRBJ2-3,TRBD1,TGTGCCAGCAGTAGACCGGGACAGGGGGCGGAATCTACGCAGTATTTT,CASSRPGQGAESTQYF
TRBV20-1,NA,TRBJ2-1,NA,TGCAGTGCTAGAGGGGGGGCCAACTACAATGAGCAGTTCTTC,CSARGGANYNEQFF
TRBV29-1,few,TRBJ1-1,NA,TGCAGCGCGCCGGGGGCAGGGGTCACTGAAGCTTTCTTT,CSAPGAGVTEAFF
TRBV9,many,TRBJ1-2,NA,TGTGCCAGCAGCGGGGGGGCTTCGGACTACACCTTC,CASSGGASDYTF
TRBV4-1,NA,TRBJ2-1,TRBD2,TGCGCCAGCAGCCATCTTAGCGGGGTCGGAGTGTACAATGAGCAGTTCTTC,CASSHLSGVGVYNEQFF
TRBV12-3/TRBV12-4,few,TRBJ2-1,TRBD1,TGTGCCAGCAGTTCCCCGGACAGGGGGCAAGGGGATGAGCAGTTCTTC,CASSSPDRGQGDEQFF
TRBV4-3,many,TRBJ2-3,TRBD1,TGCGCCAGCAGCCAAGATCGGACAGGGCCCACAGATACGCAGTATTTT,CASSQDRTGPTDTQYF
TRBV21-1,NA,TRBJ1-4,NA,TGTGCCAGCAGCGCCCGCACCCGGACAGCCGACGCGGGTGATGAAAAACTGTTTTTT,CASSARTRTADAGDEKLFF
TRBV7-9,NA,TRBJ1-4,NA,TGTGCCAGCAGCTTAAGGTCCTGGGGGTCAACTAATGAAAAACTGTTTTTT,CASSLRSWGSTNEKLFF
TRBV7-2,once,TRBJ1-6,NA,TGTGCCAGCAGCTTGAGCGGTTATAATTCACCCCTCCACTTT,CASSLSGYNSPLHF
TRBV6-2/TRBV6-3,many,TRBJ2-1,TRBD2,TGTGCCAACAATTCTGGAGGAGGACTAGCGGGGGGCCCTAGCTCCTACAATGAGCAGTTCTTC,CANNSGGGLAGGPSSYNEQFF
TRBV28,NA,TRBJ1-5,TRBD1,TGTGCCAGCCGGGGGTGGGGGACAGGGGACAATCAGCCCCAGCATTTT,CASRGWGTGDNQPQHF
TRBV18,NA,TRBJ2-7,NA,TGTGCCAGCTCATCCTGGACCGGGTATCGTACGAGCGAGCAGTACTTC,CASSSWTGYRTSEQYF
TRBV6-5,NA,TRBJ1-2,NA,TGTGCCAGCAGTTACACCCTCAGTCGCAACTATGGCTACACCTTC,CASSYTLSRNYGYTF
TRBV7-2,NA,TRBJ2-2,TRBD2,TGTGCCAGCAGCCTTCGACTAGCGGGGGGTGCCGGGGAGCTGTTTTTT,CASSLRLAGGAGELFF
TRBV5-4,NA,TRBJ2-2,NA,TGTGCCAGCAGCTTGGATGGGATGTTGAACACCGGGGAGCTGTTTTTT,CASSLDGMLNTGELFF
TRBV5-1,few,TRBJ1-2,NA,TGCGCCAGCAGCTCTGACGCGGTCTATGGCTACACCTTC,CASSSDAVYGYTF
TRBV7-2,NA,TRBJ2-1,NA,TGTGCCAGCAGCTTTAGTCATAGCGGCGAGCAGTTCTTC,CASSFSHSGEQFF
TRBV20-1,NA,TRBJ1-5,NA,TGCAGTGTAACGGGGGGCAGAGGCAATCAGCCCCAGCATTTT,CSVTGGRGNQPQHF
TRBV12-3/TRBV12-4,many,TRBJ2-4,NA,TGTGCCAGCAGCCACCGCGCCCCTCTAGGGGGTGCCAAAAACATTCAGTACTTC,CASSHRAPLGGAKNIQYF
TRBV6-1,NA,TRBJ1-5,TRBD1,TGTGCCAGCAGTGAAGCGTACCGGGACAGAGGGTTTTATAGCAATCAGCCCCAGCATTTT,CASSEAYRDRGFYSNQPQHF
TRBV5-1,few,TRBJ2-1,TRBD1,TGCGCCAGCACTATAAGACAGGGGGCCGATGAGCAGTTCTTC,CASTIRQGADEQFF
TRBV20-1,many,TRBJ1-5,NA,TGCAGTGCTGCCCGGTGGAATCAGCCCCAGCATTTT,CSAARWNQPQHF
TRBV12-5,NA,TRBJ2-3,NA,TGTGCTAGTGGTTCACCTACTACCTCCACTTGGGATACGCAGTATTTT,CASGSPTTSTWDTQYF
TRBV20-1,NA,TRBJ2-1,TRBD2,TGCAGTGCTGTAGCCCCCGGGACTAGAGGCTACAATGAGCAGTTCTTC,CSAVAPGTRGYNEQFF
TRBV5-1,few,TRBJ2-2,NA,TGCGCCAGCCACCCCCGGGACTGGAAGAACACCGGGGAGCTGTTTTTT,CASHPRDWKNTGELFF
TRBV4-1,NA,TRBJ2-1,NA,TGCGCCAGCAGCCAAGAGGGAACAGGTAGCTCCTACAATGAGCAGTTCTTC,CASSQEGTGSSYNEQFF
TRBV29-1,many,TRBJ2-1,NA,TGCAGCGTTGAACGAACACCTAGCTCCTACAATGAGCAGTTCTTC,CSVERTPSSYNEQFF
TRBV12-3/TRBV12-4,many,TRBJ2-1,TRBD2,TGTGCCAGCAGCCCAGGACTAGCGGGGATCCCCTACAATGAGCAGTTCTTC,CASSPGLAGIPYNEQFF